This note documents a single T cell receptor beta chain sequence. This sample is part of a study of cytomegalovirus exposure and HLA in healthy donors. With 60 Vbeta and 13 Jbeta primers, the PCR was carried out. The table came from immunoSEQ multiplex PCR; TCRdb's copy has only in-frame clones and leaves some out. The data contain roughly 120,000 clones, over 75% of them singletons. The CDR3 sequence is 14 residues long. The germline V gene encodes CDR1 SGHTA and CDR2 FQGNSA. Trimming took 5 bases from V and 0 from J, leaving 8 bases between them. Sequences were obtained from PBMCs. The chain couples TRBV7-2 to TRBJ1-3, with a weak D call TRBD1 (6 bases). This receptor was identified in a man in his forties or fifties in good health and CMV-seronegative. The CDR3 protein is CASSRDTSGNTIYF. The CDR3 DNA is TGTGCCAGCAGCCGGGACACCTCTGGAAACACCATATATTTT.